This TCR beta chain is drawn from a study of blood T cells in healthy people across ages. For the second PCR, which ran for about 7 to 11 cycles, a sample-barcoded 5' primer and a J-beta primer mix were used. TCRdb reanalysed the 5' RACE reads using MiXCR and keeps one entry per CDR3 protein. Among about 1,400,000 distinct CDR3 sequences listed, approximately 59% were seen once. Trimming pared 4 bases from V and 5 bases from J, leaving 12 bases between. Germline CDR1 MGHDK, CDR2 SYGVNS. The CDR3 runs to 13 residues. The chain uses TRBV25-1 and TRBJ2-7; no clear D gene. The sequence was obtained from a man younger than 35 in good health. What was sequenced was blood. The CDR3 DNA reads TGTGCCAGCAGTGCCGGGTTCCGCGACGAGCAGTACTTC. Its protein product is CASSAGFRDEQYF.